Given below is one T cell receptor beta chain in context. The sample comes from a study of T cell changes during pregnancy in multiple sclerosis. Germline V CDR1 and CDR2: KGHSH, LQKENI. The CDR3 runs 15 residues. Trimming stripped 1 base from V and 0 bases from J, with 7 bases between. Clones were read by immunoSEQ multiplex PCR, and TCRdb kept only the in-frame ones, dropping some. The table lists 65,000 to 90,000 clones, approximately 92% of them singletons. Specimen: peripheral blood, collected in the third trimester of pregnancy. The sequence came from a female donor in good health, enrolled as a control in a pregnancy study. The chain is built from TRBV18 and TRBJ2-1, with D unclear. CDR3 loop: CASSPQLSSYNEQFF. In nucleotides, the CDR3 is TGTGCCAGCTCACCACAACTAAGCTCCTACAATGAGCAGTTCTTC.